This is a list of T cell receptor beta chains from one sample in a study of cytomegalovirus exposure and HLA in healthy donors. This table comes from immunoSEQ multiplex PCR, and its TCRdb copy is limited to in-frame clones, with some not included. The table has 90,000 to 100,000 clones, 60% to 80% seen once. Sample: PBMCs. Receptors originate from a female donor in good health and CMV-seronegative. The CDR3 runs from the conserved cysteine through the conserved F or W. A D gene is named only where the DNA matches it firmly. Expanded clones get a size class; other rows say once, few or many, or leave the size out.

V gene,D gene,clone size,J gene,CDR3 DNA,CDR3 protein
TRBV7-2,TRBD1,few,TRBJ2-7,TGTGCCAGCAGCTCCAGACAGGGGGCGGGAGAGCAGTACTTC,CASSSRQGAGEQYF
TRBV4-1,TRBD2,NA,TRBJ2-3,TGCGCCAGCAGCAAACAGACTAGCGGGAGCACAGATACGCAGTATTTT,CASSKQTSGSTDTQYF
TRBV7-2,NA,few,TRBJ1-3,TGTGCCAGCAGCTTCGAGACTGTCGGAAACACCATATATTTT,CASSFETVGNTIYF
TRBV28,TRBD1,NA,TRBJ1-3,TGTGCCAGCAGCCAGGACAGGGGTGGAAACACCATATATTTT,CASSQDRGGNTIYF
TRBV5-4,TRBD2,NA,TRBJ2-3,TGTGCCAGCAGCTCCGGACTAGCGGGAGCGCGTGGTACAGATACGCAGTATTTT,CASSSGLAGARGTDTQYF
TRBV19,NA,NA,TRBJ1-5,TGTGCCAGTAGTATTGGGGCGGTGAGCAATCAGCCCCAGCATTTT,CASSIGAVSNQPQHF
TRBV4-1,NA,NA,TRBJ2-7,TGCGCCAGCAGCCAAGCGACAGTCTACGAGCAGTACTTC,CASSQATVYEQYF
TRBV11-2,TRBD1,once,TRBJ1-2,TGTGCCAGCAGCTCGACGATTGGGACAGGACCCTACACCTTC,CASSSTIGTGPYTF
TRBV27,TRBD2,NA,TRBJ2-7,TGTGCCAGCAGTTTAACCCGACTAGCGCCTACCTACGAGCAGTACTTC,CASSLTRLAPTYEQYF
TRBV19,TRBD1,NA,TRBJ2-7,TGTGCCAGTAGTATCGGGACAGGGTTAGCCGAGCAGTACTTC,CASSIGTGLAEQYF
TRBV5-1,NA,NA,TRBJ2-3,TGCGCCAGCAGCGGTGGCGGGGGCAGCACAGATACGCAGTATTTT,CASSGGGGSTDTQYF
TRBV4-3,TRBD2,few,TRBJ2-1,TGCGCCAGCAGCCAAGACGGAGGGACGGGGGAGGGTGAGCAGTTCTTC,CASSQDGGTGEGEQFF
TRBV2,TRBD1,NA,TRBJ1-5,TGTGCCAGCAGAACAGGGGGGGGTCGGAGCAATCAGCCCCAGCATTTT,CASRTGGGRSNQPQHF
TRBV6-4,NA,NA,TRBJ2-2,TGTGCCAGCAGTGAAGGGGGGGCCACCGGGGAGCTGTTTTTT,CASSEGGATGELFF
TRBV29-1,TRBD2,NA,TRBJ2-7,TGCAGCGTTGAAGTCTTCGCGGGGGGGCCCTACGAGCAGTACTTC,CSVEVFAGGPYEQYF
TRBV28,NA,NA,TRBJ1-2,TGTGCCAGCAGTTTGCCAGGACAGATACCAACTCTCCACTATGGCTACACCTTC,CASSLPGQIPTLHYGYTF
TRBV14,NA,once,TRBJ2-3,TGTGCCAGCAGCTCCCACAGAGATACGCAGTATTTT,CASSSHRDTQYF
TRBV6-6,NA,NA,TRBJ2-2,TGTGCCAGCAGTTACGAGATCTATAAGAGCACCGGGGAGCTGTTTTTT,CASSYEIYKSTGELFF
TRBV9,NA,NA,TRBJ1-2,TGTGCCAGCAGTGGCCTTAATGGCTACACCTTC,CASSGLNGYTF
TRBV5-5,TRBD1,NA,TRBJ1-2,TGTGCCAGCAGCCGCGGGACAGACGCCACCTCCCCCATATTC,CASSRGTDATSPIF
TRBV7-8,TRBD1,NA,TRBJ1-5,TGTGCCAGCAGCCTGACAGGGGATCAGCCCCAGCATTTT,CASSLTGDQPQHF
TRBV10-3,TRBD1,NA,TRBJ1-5,TGTGCCATCAGTGGGACCGGACAGGGGGCGAATCAGCCCCAGCATTTT,CAISGTGQGANQPQHF
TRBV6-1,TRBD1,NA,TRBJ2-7,TGTGCCACCCGGACAGGGGCTTACTACGAGCAGTACTTC,CATRTGAYYEQYF
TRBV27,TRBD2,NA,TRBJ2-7,TGTGCCAGCAGTCCTCAGCGGGGGGCGACCTACGAGCAGTACTTC,CASSPQRGATYEQYF
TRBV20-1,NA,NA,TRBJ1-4,TGCAGTGCTAGTCTACGGGACAAAGTGTTTTTT,CSASLRDKVFF
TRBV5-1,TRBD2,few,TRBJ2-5,TGCGCCAGCAGCCTGACGGGGGGGGAGACCCAGTACTTC,CASSLTGGETQYF
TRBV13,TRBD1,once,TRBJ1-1,TGTGCCAGCGGGGACAGATCGATGAACACTGAAGCTTTCTTT,CASGDRSMNTEAFF
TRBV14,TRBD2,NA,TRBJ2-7,TGTGCCAGCAGTTTAGCGGGGAGCTCCTACGAGCAGTACTTC,CASSLAGSSYEQYF
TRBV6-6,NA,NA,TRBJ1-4,TGTGCCAGCGGGGAGGGTAATGAAAAACTGTTTTTT,CASGEGNEKLFF
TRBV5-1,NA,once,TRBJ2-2,TGCGCCAGCAGCTTGTTACCGGGAGCTGTTTTT,CASSLLPGAVF
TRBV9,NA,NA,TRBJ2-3,TGTGCCAGCAGCGCGGAGAGAGGGACAGATACGCAGTATTTT,CASSAERGTDTQYF
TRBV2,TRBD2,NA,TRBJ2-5,TGTGCCAGCAGTGCTAGCGGGATTCAAGAGACCCAGTACTTC,CASSASGIQETQYF
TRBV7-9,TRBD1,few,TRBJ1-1,TGTGCCAGCAGCTTAATTACGGGACAGGGGACTGAAGCTTTCTTT,CASSLITGQGTEAFF